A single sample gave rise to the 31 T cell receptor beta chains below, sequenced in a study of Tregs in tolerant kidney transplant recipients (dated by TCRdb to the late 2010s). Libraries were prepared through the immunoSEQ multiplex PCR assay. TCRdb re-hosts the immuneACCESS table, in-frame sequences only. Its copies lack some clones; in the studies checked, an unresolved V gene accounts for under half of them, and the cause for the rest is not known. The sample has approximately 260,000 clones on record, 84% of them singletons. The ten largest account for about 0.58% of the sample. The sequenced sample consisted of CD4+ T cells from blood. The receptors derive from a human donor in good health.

The CDR3 here is CASSLNGIHTEAFF. The CDR3 DNA sequence: TGTGCCAGCAGCTTAAATGGGATTCACACTGAAGCTTTCTTT. This chain links TRBV11-2 with TRBJ1-1; no definite D call. The V and J ends lost 2 bases and 3 bases respectively, with 10 bases between them. CDR1 is SGHAT and CDR2 is FQNNGV in the germline V gene. This CDR3 region has 14 residues.

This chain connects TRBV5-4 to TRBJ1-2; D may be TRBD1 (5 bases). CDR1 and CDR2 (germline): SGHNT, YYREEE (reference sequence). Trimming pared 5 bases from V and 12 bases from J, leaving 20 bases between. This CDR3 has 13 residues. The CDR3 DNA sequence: TGTGCCAGCAGGAATGATAGGGAGTGGGGGGACACCTTC. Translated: CASRNDREWGDTF.

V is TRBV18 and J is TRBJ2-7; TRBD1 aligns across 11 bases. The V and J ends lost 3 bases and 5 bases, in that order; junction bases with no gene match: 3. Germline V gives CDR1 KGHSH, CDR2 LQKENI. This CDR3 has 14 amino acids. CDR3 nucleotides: TGTGCCAGCTCACCGCGGACAGGGGGCAACGAGCAGTACTTC. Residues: CASSPRTGGNEQYF.

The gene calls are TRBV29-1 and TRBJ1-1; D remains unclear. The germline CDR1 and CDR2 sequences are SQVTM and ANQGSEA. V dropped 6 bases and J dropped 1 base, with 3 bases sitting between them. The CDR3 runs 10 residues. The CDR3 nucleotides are TGCAGCGTACGGAACACTGAAGCTTTCTTT. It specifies CSVRNTEAFF.

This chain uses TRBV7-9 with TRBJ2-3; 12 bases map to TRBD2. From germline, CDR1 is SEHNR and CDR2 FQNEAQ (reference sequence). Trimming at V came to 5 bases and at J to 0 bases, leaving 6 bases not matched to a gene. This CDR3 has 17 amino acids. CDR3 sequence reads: CASSRWTSGVSTDTQYF. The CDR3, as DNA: TGTGCCAGCAGCAGATGGACTAGCGGGGTGAGCACAGATACGCAGTATTTT.

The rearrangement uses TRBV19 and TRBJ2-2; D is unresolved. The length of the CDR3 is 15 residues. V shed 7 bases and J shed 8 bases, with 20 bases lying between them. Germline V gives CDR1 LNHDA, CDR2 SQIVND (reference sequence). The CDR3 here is CASNPTNRGRGELFF. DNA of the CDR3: TGTGCCAGTAACCCAACAAACCGAGGTCGAGGGGAGCTGTTTTTT.

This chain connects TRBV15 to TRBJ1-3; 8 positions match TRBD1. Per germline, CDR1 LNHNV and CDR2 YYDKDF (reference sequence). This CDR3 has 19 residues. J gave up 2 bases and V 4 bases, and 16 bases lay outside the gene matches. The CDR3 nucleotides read TGTGCCACCAGCAACTTGTACCGCTTACAGGGGGAGACTGGAAACACCATATATTTT. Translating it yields CATSNLYRLQGETGNTIYF.

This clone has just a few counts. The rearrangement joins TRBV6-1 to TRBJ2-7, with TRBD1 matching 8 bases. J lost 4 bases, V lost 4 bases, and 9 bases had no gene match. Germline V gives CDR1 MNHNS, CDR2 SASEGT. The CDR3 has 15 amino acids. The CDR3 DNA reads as TGTGCCAGCAGTGCCATGGACAGGGTAGGTTACGAGCAGTACTTC. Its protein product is CASSAMDRVGYEQYF.

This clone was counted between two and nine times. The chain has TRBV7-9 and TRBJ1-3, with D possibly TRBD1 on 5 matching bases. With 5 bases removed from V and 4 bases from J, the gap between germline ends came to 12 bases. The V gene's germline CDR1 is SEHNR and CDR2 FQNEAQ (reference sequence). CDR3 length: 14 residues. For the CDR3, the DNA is TGTGCCAGCAGCAAGGACACCGTGGGAAACACCATATATTTT. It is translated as CASSKDTVGNTIYF.

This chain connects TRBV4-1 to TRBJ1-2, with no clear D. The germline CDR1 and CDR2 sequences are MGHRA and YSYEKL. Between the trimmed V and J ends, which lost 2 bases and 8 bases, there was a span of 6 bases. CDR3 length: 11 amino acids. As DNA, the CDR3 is TGCGCCAGCAGCCAAAACCAAGGCTACACCTTC. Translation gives CASSQNQGYTF.

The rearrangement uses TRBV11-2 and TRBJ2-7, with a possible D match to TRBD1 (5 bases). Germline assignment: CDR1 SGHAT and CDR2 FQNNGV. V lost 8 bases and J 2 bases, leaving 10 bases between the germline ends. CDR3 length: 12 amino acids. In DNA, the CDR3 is TGTGCCAGCGGCGACAGCACCTACGAGCAGTACTTC. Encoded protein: CASGDSTYEQYF. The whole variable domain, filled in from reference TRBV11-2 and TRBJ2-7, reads EAGVAQSPRYKIIEKRQSVAFWCNPISGHATLYWYQQILGQGPKLLIQFQNNGVVDDSQLPKDRFSAERLKGVDSTLKIQPAKLEDSAVYLCASGDSTYEQYFGPGTRLTVT.

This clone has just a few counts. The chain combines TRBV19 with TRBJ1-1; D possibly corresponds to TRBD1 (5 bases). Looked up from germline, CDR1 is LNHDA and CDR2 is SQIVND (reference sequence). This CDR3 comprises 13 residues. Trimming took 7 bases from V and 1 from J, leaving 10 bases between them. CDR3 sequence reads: CASNYRRNTEAFF. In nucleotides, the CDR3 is TGTGCCAGTAATTACAGGAGGAACACTGAAGCTTTCTTT.

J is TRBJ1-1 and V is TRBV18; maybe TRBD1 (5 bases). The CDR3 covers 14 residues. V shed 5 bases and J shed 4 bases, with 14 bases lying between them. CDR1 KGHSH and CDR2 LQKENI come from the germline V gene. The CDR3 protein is CASSGGAISTEAFF. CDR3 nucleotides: TGTGCCAGCTCAGGAGGGGCAATAAGCACTGAAGCTTTCTTT.

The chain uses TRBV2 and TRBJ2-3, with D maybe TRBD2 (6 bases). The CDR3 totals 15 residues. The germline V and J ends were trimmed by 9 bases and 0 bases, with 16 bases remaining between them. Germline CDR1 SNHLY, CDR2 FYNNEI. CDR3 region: CASFRASGSTDTQYF. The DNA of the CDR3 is TGTGCCAGTTTTCGGGCCAGCGGGAGCACAGATACGCAGTATTTT.

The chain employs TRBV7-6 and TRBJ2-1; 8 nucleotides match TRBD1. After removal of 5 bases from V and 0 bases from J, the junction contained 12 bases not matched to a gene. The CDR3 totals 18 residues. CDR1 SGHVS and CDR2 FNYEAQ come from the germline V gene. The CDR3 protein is CASSGTRGLGSSYNEQFF. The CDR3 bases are TGTGCCAGCAGCGGGACCAGGGGGCTCGGAAGCTCCTACAATGAGCAGTTCTTC.

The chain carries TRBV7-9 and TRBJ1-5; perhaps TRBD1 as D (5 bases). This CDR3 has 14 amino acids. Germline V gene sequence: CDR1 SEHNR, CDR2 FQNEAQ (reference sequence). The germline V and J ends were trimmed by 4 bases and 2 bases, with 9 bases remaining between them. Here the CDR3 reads CASSSLGGNQPQHF. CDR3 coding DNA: TGTGCCAGCAGCTCCTTGGGGGGCAATCAGCCCCAGCATTTT. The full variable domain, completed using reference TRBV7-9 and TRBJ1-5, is DTGVSQNPRHKITKRGQNVTFRCDPISEHNRLYWYRQTLGQGPEFLTYFQNEAQLEKSRLLSDRFSAERPKGSFSTLEIQRTEQGDSAMYLCASSSLGGNQPQHFGDGTRLSIL.

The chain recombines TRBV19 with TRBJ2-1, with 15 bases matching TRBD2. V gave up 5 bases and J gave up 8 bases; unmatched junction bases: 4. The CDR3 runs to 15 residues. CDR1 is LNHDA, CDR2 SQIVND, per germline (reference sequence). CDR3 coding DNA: TGTGCCAGTAGTGGTGGACTAGCGGGAGGGCATGAGCAGTTCTTC. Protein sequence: CASSGGLAGGHEQFF.

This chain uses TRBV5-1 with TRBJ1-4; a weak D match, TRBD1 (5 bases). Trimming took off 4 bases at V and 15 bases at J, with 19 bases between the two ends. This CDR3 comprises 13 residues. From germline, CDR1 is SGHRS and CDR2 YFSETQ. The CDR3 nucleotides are TGCGCCAGCAGCCAACAGAACGGGGGAGAATTGTTTTTT. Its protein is CASSQQNGGELFF.

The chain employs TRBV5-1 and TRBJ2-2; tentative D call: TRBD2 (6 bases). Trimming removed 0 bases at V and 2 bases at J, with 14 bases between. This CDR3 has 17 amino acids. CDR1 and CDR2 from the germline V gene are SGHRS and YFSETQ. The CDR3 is CASSLGGLASNTGELFF. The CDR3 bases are TGCGCCAGCAGCTTGGGGGGCCTAGCGAGTAACACCGGGGAGCTGTTTTTT.

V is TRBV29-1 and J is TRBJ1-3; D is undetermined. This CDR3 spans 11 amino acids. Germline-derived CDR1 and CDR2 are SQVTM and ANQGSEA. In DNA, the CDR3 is TGCGCGGGATCCCCTGGAAACACCATATATTTT. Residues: CAGSPGNTIYF.

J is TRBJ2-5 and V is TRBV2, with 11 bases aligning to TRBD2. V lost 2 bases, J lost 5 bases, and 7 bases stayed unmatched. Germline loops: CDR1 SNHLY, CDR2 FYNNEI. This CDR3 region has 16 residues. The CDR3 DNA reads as TGTGCCAGCAGTGAAAGGCCGCTAGCGGGGGGTGAGACCCAGTACTTC. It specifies CASSERPLAGGETQYF.

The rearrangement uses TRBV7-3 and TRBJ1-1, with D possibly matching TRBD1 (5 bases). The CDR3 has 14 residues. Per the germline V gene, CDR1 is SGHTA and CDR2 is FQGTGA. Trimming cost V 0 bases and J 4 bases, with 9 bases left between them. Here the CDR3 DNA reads TGTGCCAGCAGCTTAACGGGGGGAGGCACTGAAGCTTTCTTT. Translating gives CASSLTGGGTEAFF. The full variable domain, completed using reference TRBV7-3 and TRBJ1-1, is GAGVSQTPSNKVTEKGKYVELRCDPISGHTALYWYRQSLGQGPEFLIYFQGTGAADDSGLPNDRFFAVRPEGSVSTLKIQRTERGDSAVYLCASSLTGGGTEAFFGQGTRLTVV.

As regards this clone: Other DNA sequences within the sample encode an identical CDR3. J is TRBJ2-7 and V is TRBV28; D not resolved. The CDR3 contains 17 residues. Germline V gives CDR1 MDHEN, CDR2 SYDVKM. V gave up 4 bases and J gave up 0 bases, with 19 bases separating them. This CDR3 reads CASSWSPQTVNSYEQYF. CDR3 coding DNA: TGTGCCAGCAGTTGGAGCCCCCAAACGGTAAACTCCTACGAGCAGTACTTC.

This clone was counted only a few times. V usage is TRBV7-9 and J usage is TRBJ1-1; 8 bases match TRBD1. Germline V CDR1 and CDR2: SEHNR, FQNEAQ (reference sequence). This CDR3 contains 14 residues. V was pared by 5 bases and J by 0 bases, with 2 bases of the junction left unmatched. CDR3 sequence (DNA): TGTGCCAGCAGCCCACAGGGGGTGAACACTGAAGCTTTCTTT. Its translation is CASSPQGVNTEAFF.

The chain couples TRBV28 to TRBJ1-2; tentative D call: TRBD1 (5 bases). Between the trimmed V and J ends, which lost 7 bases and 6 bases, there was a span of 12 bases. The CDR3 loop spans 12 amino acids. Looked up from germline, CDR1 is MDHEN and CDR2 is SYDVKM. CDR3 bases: TGTGCCAGCACCTCAGGGATGGATGGCTACACCTTC. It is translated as CASTSGMDGYTF.

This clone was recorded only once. The CDR3 DNA follows: TGTGCCATCAGTGAGTTGACAGGGTTTTATTCACCCCTCCACTTT. Translating it yields CAISELTGFYSPLHF. V and J are TRBV10-3 and TRBJ1-6; TRBD1 aligns across 7 bases. V shed 1 base and J 8 bases; nucleotides not matched to a gene: 5. Germline CDR1 ENHRY, CDR2 SYGVKD. This CDR3 is built from 15 residues.

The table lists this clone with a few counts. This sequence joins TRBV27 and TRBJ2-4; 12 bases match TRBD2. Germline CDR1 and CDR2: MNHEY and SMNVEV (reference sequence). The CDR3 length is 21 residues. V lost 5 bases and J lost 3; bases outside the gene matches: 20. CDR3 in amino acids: CASSPYHLGRASGRDKNIQYF. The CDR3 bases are TGTGCCAGCAGTCCATACCACCTCGGCCGGGCTAGCGGGAGGGACAAAAACATTCAGTACTTC.

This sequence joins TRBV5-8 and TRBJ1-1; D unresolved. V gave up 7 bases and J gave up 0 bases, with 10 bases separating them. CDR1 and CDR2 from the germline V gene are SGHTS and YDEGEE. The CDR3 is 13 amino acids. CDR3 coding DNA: TGTGCCAGCCGGACGTACTTGAACACTGAAGCTTTCTTT. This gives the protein CASRTYLNTEAFF.

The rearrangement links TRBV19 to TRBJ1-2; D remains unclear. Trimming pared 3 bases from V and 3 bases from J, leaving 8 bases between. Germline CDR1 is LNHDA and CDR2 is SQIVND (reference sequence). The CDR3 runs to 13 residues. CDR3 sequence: CASSIREYYGYTF. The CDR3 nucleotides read TGTGCCAGTAGTATCCGAGAATACTATGGCTACACCTTC.

CDR3 nucleotides: TGTGCCAGCAGCTTAACGGGGGTACTCACTGAAGCTTTCTTT. It encodes CASSLTGVLTEAFF. The rearrangement joins TRBV11-2 to TRBJ1-1, with D perhaps TRBD1 (5 bases). Germline V gene data show CDR1 as SGHAT and CDR2 as FQNNGV. The CDR3 has 14 amino acids. Between the trimmed V and J ends, which lost 2 bases and 4 bases, there was a span of 11 bases.

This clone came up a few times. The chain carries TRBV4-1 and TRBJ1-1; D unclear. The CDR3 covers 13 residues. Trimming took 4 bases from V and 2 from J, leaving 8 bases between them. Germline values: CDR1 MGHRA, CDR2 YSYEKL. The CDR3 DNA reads TGCGCCAGCAGCCTTAAGGTTAACACTGAAGCTTTCTTT. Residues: CASSLKVNTEAFF.